This is a list of T cell receptor beta chains from one sample in a study of cytomegalovirus exposure and HLA in healthy donors. Generated by immunoSEQ multiplex PCR, the TCRdb table keeps only in-frame clones and is missing some. The table has roughly 160,000 clones, approximately 80% seen once; the top ten hold more than 9.5%. The sequenced sample consisted of PBMCs. These receptors were taken from a young man in good health and CMV-seropositive. CDR3s include the opening cysteine and the closing phenylalanine or tryptophan. The order of the fields is clone size, J gene, D gene, V gene, CDR3 protein, CDR3 DNA. D genes are given only for firm matches. A row's size may be missing; if present it is once, few, many or a size class.

>NA|TRBJ2-5|NA|TRBV30
CAWSAGEGETQYF
TGTGCCTGGAGTGCAGGGGAAGGGGAGACCCAGTACTTC
>NA|TRBJ1-1|NA|TRBV19
CASSIGAGSAEAFF
TGTGCCAGTAGTATAGGAGCCGGGAGCGCTGAAGCTTTCTTT
>NA|TRBJ2-5|TRBD2|TRBV27
CASSTLLAGGPIRQETQYF
TGTGCCAGCAGTACCCTACTAGCGGGAGGGCCAATTCGCCAAGAGACCCAGTACTTC
>NA|TRBJ2-7|TRBD1|TRBV19
CASSAAGTGPYEQYF
TGTGCCAGTAGTGCCGCCGGGACAGGCCCCTACGAGCAGTACTTC
>NA|TRBJ2-3|TRBD2|TRBV4-1
CASSQIRGGMVDTQYF
TGCGCCAGCAGCCAAATTCGCGGGGGGATGGTAGATACGCAGTATTTT
>NA|TRBJ1-2|NA|TRBV4-3
CASTDGGGRYGYTF
TGCGCCAGCACTGACGGGGGGGGTCGGTATGGCTACACCTTC
>few|TRBJ1-1|TRBD1|TRBV30
CAWSAGTGRTEAFF
TGTGCCTGGAGTGCAGGGACAGGGAGAACTGAAGCTTTCTTT
>NA|TRBJ1-2|TRBD1|TRBV19
CASSDRGGDGYTF
TGTGCCAGTAGTGACCGAGGGGGCGATGGCTACACCTTC
>NA|TRBJ1-5|TRBD1|TRBV30
CAWSVTGGYGQPQHF
TGTGCCTGGAGTGTAACAGGGGGCTATGGTCAGCCCCAGCATTTT
>NA|TRBJ2-7|TRBD2|TRBV5-6
CASSLALAAYEQYF
TGTGCCAGCAGCTTGGCCCTAGCGGCCTACGAGCAGTACTTC
>NA|TRBJ1-2|TRBD1|TRBV7-3
CASSPGQGIAGYTF
TGTGCCAGCAGCCCCGGACAGGGGATCGCTGGCTACACCTTC
>NA|TRBJ1-5|NA|TRBV27
CASSLSSQGNQPQHF
TGTGCCAGCAGTTTATCGTCACAGGGCAATCAGCCCCAGCATTTT
>NA|TRBJ2-1|TRBD1|TRBV7-8
CASSFWTGFDEQFF
TGTGCCAGCAGCTTCTGGACAGGGTTCGATGAGCAGTTCTTC
>NA|TRBJ2-5|TRBD1|TRBV2
CASNNLGTGEGETQYF
TGTGCCAGCAATAACCTCGGGACAGGAGAAGGAGAGACCCAGTACTTC
>NA|TRBJ2-2|TRBD2|TRBV2
CASTDLAGGVGELFF
TGTGCCAGCACCGACCTTGCGGGAGGGGTCGGGGAGCTGTTTTTT
>few|TRBJ2-5|NA|TRBV25-1
CASSEWLEETQYF
TGTGCCAGCAGTGAATGGTTAGAGGAGACCCAGTACTTC
>few|TRBJ1-3|NA|TRBV2
CASSAYRDSGNTIYF
TGTGCCAGCAGTGCCTACAGGGACTCTGGAAACACCATATATTTT
>NA|TRBJ2-5|NA|TRBV10-1
CASSESGETQETQYF
TGCGCCAGCAGTGAGTCCGGAGAAACGCAAGAGACCCAGTACTTC
>NA|TRBJ2-1|TRBD1|TRBV25-1
CASSESRQGLYNEQFF
TGTGCCAGCAGTGAATCTCGACAGGGGCTCTACAATGAGCAGTTCTTC
>NA|TRBJ1-4|NA|TRBV4-2
CASSQVLGARGSANEKLFF
TGTGCCAGCAGCCAAGTCTTGGGGGCTCGGGGCTCAGCTAATGAAAAACTGTTTTTT
>NA|TRBJ2-7|NA|TRBV27
CATSENYEQYF
TGTGCCACCTCGGAGAACTACGAGCAGTACTTC
>few|TRBJ2-7|NA|TRBV28
CAKRNAAYEQYF
TGTGCCAAGAGGAACGCGGCATACGAGCAGTACTTC
>NA|TRBJ1-2|NA|TRBV5-4
CASSLDRYGYTF
TGTGCCAGCAGCTTGGATCGCTATGGCTACACCTTC